This TCR beta chain was recovered during a study of blood T cell repertoires in COVID-19. Overall study context: The study drew acute and convalescent COVID-19 samples from the United States, Italy and Spain. Sample material is recorded as cDNA or gDNA derived from T cells, B-cell-depleted T cells, or PBMCs.

This clone was found a few times. Researchers sorted participants into cohorts using their self-reported clinical history. In the authors' methods: How many nucleated cells were present was estimated from reference gene primer amplification. Measured with immunoSEQ multiplex PCR; TCRdb has only the in-frame clones, and not every one. Clone size and the V and J calls come from that table; the DNA yielded D and trimming. In the table there are more than 200,000 clones, 80% of which are singletons. The J segment lost 1 base and the V segment lost 0 bases, leaving 2 bases of the junction unmatched. Germline CDR1 reads MNHEY; CDR2 reads SVGAGI. This CDR3 has 16 amino acids.

The chain carries TRBV6-5 and TRBJ2-2, with 7 bases lining up with TRBD1. The receptor was isolated from a man aged 30 to 39 with acute COVID-19. The sequencing sample was made of PBMCs or T cells enriched from blood (not recorded which). The DNA of the CDR3 is TGTGCCAGCAGTTACTCCGGGACAGAGAACACCGGGGAGCTGTTTTTT. Encoded protein: CASSYSGTENTGELFF.